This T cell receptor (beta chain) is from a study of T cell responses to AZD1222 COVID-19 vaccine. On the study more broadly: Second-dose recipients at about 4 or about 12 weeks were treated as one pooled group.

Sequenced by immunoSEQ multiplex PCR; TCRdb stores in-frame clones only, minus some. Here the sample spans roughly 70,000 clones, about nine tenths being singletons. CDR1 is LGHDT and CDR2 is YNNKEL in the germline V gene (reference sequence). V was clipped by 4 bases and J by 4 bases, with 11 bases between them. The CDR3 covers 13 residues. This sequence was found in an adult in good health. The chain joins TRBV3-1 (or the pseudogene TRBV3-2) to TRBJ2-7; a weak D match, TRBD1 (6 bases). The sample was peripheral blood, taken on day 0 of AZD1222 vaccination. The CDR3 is CASSRTGRYEQYF. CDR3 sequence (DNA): TGTGCCAGCAGCCGTACAGGGAGATACGAGCAGTACTTC.